This paragraph reports one T cell receptor (beta chain). CDR1 and CDR2 (germline): ENHRY, SYGVKD. The CDR3 runs to 13 residues. V lost 0 bases to trimming and J lost 4 bases, with 4 bases between them. This specimen comes from a study of T-cell reconstitution after alpha-beta-depleted transplantation in children. For TCRbeta, the library was prepared with unique molecular identifiers. Each CDR3 protein gets one entry after TCRdb re-called the PCR reads with MiXCR. Of around 410,000 distinct CDR3 sequences in the sample, about a tenth were seen once. The material was PBMCs from the stem cell graft donor, obtained from the stem cell graft. The gene calls are TRBV10-3 and TRBJ2-1; D gene unclear. The clonotype originates from a human donor who donated a stem cell graft to a child with acute myeloid leukemia. CDR3: CAISESPYNEQFF. The CDR3 DNA reads TGTGCCATCAGTGAGTCCCCGTACAATGAGCAGTTCTTC.